A single sample is the source of the 18 T cell receptor beta chains below, sequenced in a study of memory CD4+ T cells and cytomegalovirus serostatus. The sort gate was single viable CD3+CD4+CD8-CD45RO+ cells for memory CD4+ T cells. TCRdb's copy holds only in-frame clones and misses some; the assay was immunoSEQ multiplex PCR. Of tens of thousands of clones listed, around 79% were seen once; the top ten hold approximately 0.79%. Sequenced material: memory CD4+ T cells from blood. The receptor source for this set is an adult in good health and CMV-seronegative.

In DNA form, the CDR3 reads TGCGCCAGCAGTTCCAGAGGGGTTAGGAACACTGAAGCTTTCTTT. It specifies CASSSRGVRNTEAFF. This sequence joins TRBV5-1 and TRBJ1-1; perhaps TRBD1 as D (5 bases). This CDR3 contains 15 residues. Germline V gene data show CDR1 as SGHRS and CDR2 as YFSETQ. V was cut by 5 bases and J by 1 base, with 15 bases left in between.

This clone was observed a single time. The chain couples TRBV11-3 to TRBJ2-5; TRBD2 agrees at 7 bases. V shed 6 bases and J 2 bases; nucleotides not matched to a gene: 3. Germline CDR1 is SGHNT and CDR2 is YENEEA. This CDR3 is 13 amino acids long. The CDR3 sequence: CASSFSGQETQYF. CDR3 DNA: TGTGCCAGCAGTTTTAGCGGGCAAGAGACCCAGTACTTC.

This chain uses TRBV5-6 with TRBJ1-4; TRBD1 aligns across 8 bases. CDR1 is SGHDT and CDR2 is YYEEEE in the germline V gene. The junction had 1 base not matched to a gene; V was cut back by 4 bases and J by 2 bases. The CDR3 consists of 14 residues. The CDR3 loop is CASSRTGTNEKLFF. CDR3 DNA sequence: TGTGCCAGCAGCCGGACAGGGACTAATGAAAAACTGTTTTTT.

This clone showed up just a few times. The V gene is TRBV5-6, the J gene TRBJ1-6; the D gene is possibly TRBD1 (5 bases). Trimming shortened V by 0 bases and J by 10 bases, and 17 bases separated the two germline ends. The CDR3 extends over 16 amino acids. The germline CDR1 and CDR2 sequences are SGHDT and YYEEEE. The CDR3 coding sequence is TGTGCCAGCAGCTTGGGCGGGGAAGGGGTCGGGTCACCCCTCCACTTT. Protein sequence: CASSLGGEGVGSPLHF.

The chain links TRBV19 to TRBJ1-3; no clear D gene. The CDR3 is made up of 17 amino acids. Between the trimmed V and J ends, which lost 7 bases and 0 bases, there was a span of 19 bases. Germline CDR1 and CDR2: LNHDA and SQIVND (reference sequence). The CDR3 reads CASTRTPGSSSGNTIYF. Here the CDR3 DNA reads TGTGCCAGTACTCGGACCCCGGGTTCGAGCTCTGGAAACACCATATATTTT. The full variable domain, with the rest looked up from reference TRBV19 and TRBJ1-3, is DGGITQSPKYLFRKEGQNVTLSCEQNLNHDAMYWYRQDPGQGLRLIYYSQIVNDFQKGDIAEGYSVSREKKESFPLTVTSAQKNPTAFYLCASTRTPGSSSGNTIYFGEGSWLTVV.

The V and J genes are TRBV4-2 and TRBJ1-5; tentative D call: TRBD1 (6 bases). This CDR3 spans 15 amino acids. CDR1 and CDR2 from the germline V gene are LGHNA and YNFKEQ. Deletions cut 0 bases from V and 7 bases from J, with 13 bases between. CDR3 nucleotide sequence: TGTGCCAGCAGCCAAGAAGGGGCCAGGGGCCAGCCCCAGCATTTT. It specifies CASSQEGARGQPQHF.

This rearrangement joins TRBV19 to TRBJ2-5; D ambiguous. The CDR3 totals 13 residues. Germline V CDR1 and CDR2: LNHDA, SQIVND (reference sequence). Trimming pared 2 bases from V and 0 bases from J, leaving 4 bases between. The CDR3 DNA sequence: TGTGCCAGTAGTATACAGAACCAAGAGACCCAGTACTTC. Amino acid sequence: CASSIQNQETQYF. Combining the CDR3 with reference TRBV19 and TRBJ2-5 gives the whole variable domain DGGITQSPKYLFRKEGQNVTLSCEQNLNHDAMYWYRQDPGQGLRLIYYSQIVNDFQKGDIAEGYSVSREKKESFPLTVTSAQKNPTAFYLCASSIQNQETQYFGPGTRLLVL.

J is TRBJ1-6 and V is TRBV7-2, with a tentative D call TRBD1 (5 bases). CDR1 and CDR2 (germline): SGHTA, FQGNSA. CDR3 length: 13 amino acids. With 6 bases removed from V and 5 bases from J, the gap between germline ends came to 8 bases. CDR3 bases: TGTGCCAGCAGGACAGACAATAATTCACCCCTCCACTTT. This translates into CASRTDNNSPLHF. The variable domain in full, with the rest retrieved from reference TRBV7-2 and TRBJ1-6, is GAGVSQSPSNKVTEKGKDVELRCDPISGHTALYWYRQSLGQGLEFLIYFQGNSAPDKSGLPSDRFSAERTGGSVSTLTIQRTQQEDSAVYLCASRTDNNSPLHFGNGTRLTVT.

This chain joins TRBV7-9 and TRBJ2-7; no clear D gene. CDR1 and CDR2 from the germline V gene are SEHNR and FQNEAQ (reference sequence). The CDR3 consists of 11 residues. V lost 5 bases and J 4 bases, leaving 6 bases between the germline ends. CDR3 sequence: CASSQQYEQYF. CDR3 bases: TGTGCCAGCAGCCAACAGTACGAGCAGTACTTC.

The chain uses TRBV7-8 and TRBJ1-4, with 9 bases aligning to TRBD1. Germline CDR1 SGHVS, CDR2 FQNEAQ. The CDR3 loop spans 15 amino acids. The V gene end was trimmed by 5 bases and the J gene end by 7 bases; junction bases not matched to a gene: 8. In DNA, the CDR3 is TGTGCCAGCAGCGCATACAGGGGGCTAAGTGAAAAACTGTTTTTT. This codes for CASSAYRGLSEKLFF.

The sample holds one count of this clone. This rearrangement joins TRBV2 to TRBJ2-2; D is possibly TRBD1 (6 bases). The V end lost 7 bases, the J end lost 0 bases, and 12 bases lay between the germline ends. CDR1 is SNHLY and CDR2 is FYNNEI in the germline V gene. The CDR3 extends over 15 amino acids. The CDR3 is CASKGVSANTGELFF. CDR3 sequence (DNA): TGTGCCAGCAAGGGGGTCTCAGCGAACACCGGGGAGCTGTTTTTT.

This sequence joins TRBV27 and TRBJ1-2, with TRBD1 as a possible D gene (6 bases). Germline assignment: CDR1 MNHEY and CDR2 SMNVEV (reference sequence). V lost 6 bases to trimming and J lost 3 bases, with 17 bases between them. The CDR3 has 15 amino acids. CDR3 loop: CASRRGPRGHYGYTF. The CDR3 DNA sequence: TGTGCCAGCAGAAGAGGTCCCCGGGGGCACTATGGCTACACCTTC.

The rearrangement links TRBV7-3 to TRBJ2-3; D is unresolved. Looked up from germline, CDR1 is SGHTA and CDR2 is FQGTGA. CDR3 length: 15 residues. The V gene lost 5 bases and the J gene lost 2 bases, with 14 bases spanning the gap. The CDR3 protein is CASSPGRGNTDTQYF. The DNA for the CDR3 is TGTGCCAGCAGCCCGGGTCGAGGAAACACAGATACGCAGTATTTT.

The chain is built from TRBV4-1 and TRBJ1-5, with 9 positions matching TRBD1. CDR1 is MGHRA, CDR2 YSYEKL, per germline. The CDR3 runs to 16 residues. The J segment lost 4 bases and the V segment lost 0 bases, leaving 4 bases of the junction unmatched. The CDR3 loop is CASSQDGGQGNQPQHF. In DNA form, the CDR3 reads TGCGCCAGCAGCCAAGATGGGGGACAGGGTAATCAGCCCCAGCATTTT.

CDR3 sequence (DNA): TGTGCCAGCACTAAGGGAGGGCTATACACAGATACGCAGTATTTT. It is translated as CASTKGGLYTDTQYF. The V gene is TRBV27, the J gene TRBJ2-3; TRBD2 matches 7 bases. Germline trimming cut 7 bases from V and 2 bases from J; bases unmatched to any gene: 9. CDR1 and CDR2 from the germline V gene are MNHEY and SMNVEV (reference sequence). The CDR3 spans 15 residues.

This clone was observed a handful of times. The chain links TRBV9 to TRBJ2-2, with 7 positions matching TRBD2. Germline V gene lookup returns CDR1 SGDLS and CDR2 YYNGEE. The V gene end was trimmed by 4 bases and the J gene end by 2 bases; junction bases not matched to a gene: 8. The CDR3 length is 16 residues. The CDR3 region is CASSSTTSRNTGELFF. The CDR3 DNA reads as TGTGCCAGCAGCTCCACGACTAGCCGAAACACCGGGGAGCTGTTTTTT.

This clone was seen a single time. This chain connects TRBV19 to TRBJ1-4; TRBD1 is a possible D gene (5 bases). Germline V gene data show CDR1 as LNHDA and CDR2 as SQIVND (reference sequence). This CDR3 spans 15 amino acids. V was cut by 7 bases and J by 7 bases, with 19 bases left in between. The CDR3 DNA sequence: TGTGCCAGTAACCCAAGGGGAGGGGCAGGTGAAAAACTGTTTTTT. Translated, it gives CASNPRGGAGEKLFF.

This clone showed up just once. J is TRBJ1-1 and V is TRBV7-8, with D perhaps TRBD1 (6 bases). From germline, CDR1 is SGHVS and CDR2 FQNEAQ. The CDR3 totals 13 residues. Trimming cost V 4 bases and J 11 bases, with 17 bases left between them. CDR3 sequence: CASSSEVGAEAFF. CDR3 coding DNA: TGTGCCAGCAGCTCAGAGGTGGGGGCGGAGGCTTTCTTT.